This note documents a single T cell receptor beta chain sequence. PCR involved 60 Vbeta and 13 Jbeta primers. Produced via immunoSEQ multiplex PCR; TCRdb's table is partial and in-frame only. The sample carries approximately 110,000 clones, 77% recorded once. This specimen belongs to a study of cytomegalovirus exposure and HLA in healthy donors. Germline lookup yields CDR1 MNHEY and CDR2 SVGAGI. J lost 7 bases, V lost 4 bases, and 8 bases had no gene match. The CDR3 totals 15 residues. This clonotype originated in a woman in her thirties or forties in good health and CMV-seropositive. What was sequenced was PBMCs. The chain is built from TRBV6-5 and TRBJ2-1; 9 nucleotides align to TRBD1. DNA of the CDR3: TGTGCCAGCAGTTTCGGGGGACAGGGAAGTAATGAGCAGTTCTTC. This gives the protein CASSFGGQGSNEQFF.